Sequencing of this T cell receptor beta chain was carried out in a study of T cells after yellow fever vaccination. At the level of the study: Fractions low in cell number were prepared with SMART-Seq v4 Ultra Low Input.

This CDR3 spans 14 amino acids. Per germline, CDR1 SGHTA and CDR2 FQGNSA. Trimming removed 8 bases at V and 4 bases at J, with 15 bases between. TCRdb fed the 5' RACE reads into MiXCR, producing one record per CDR3 protein. The data contain a few hundred thousand distinct CDR3 sequences, around 21% of them singletons. This clonotype has just a few counts. Its antigen is not known. Study-wide points: The secondary T-cell response peaked on day 5, not day 15, but was weaker. Post-booster repertoires contained most primary-vaccination clones again (roughly 95% CD4, approximately 86% CD8).

This TCR derives from a man younger than 40 who received the YFV17D yellow fever vaccine. The sample was PBMCs, taken 15 days after the yellow fever booster vaccination. The V call is TRBV7-2, the J call TRBJ2-4, with unresolved D. The CDR3 DNA reads TGTGCCAGCGGGTTTCTAGAGAATAAAAACATTCAGTACTTC. As protein: CASGFLENKNIQYF.